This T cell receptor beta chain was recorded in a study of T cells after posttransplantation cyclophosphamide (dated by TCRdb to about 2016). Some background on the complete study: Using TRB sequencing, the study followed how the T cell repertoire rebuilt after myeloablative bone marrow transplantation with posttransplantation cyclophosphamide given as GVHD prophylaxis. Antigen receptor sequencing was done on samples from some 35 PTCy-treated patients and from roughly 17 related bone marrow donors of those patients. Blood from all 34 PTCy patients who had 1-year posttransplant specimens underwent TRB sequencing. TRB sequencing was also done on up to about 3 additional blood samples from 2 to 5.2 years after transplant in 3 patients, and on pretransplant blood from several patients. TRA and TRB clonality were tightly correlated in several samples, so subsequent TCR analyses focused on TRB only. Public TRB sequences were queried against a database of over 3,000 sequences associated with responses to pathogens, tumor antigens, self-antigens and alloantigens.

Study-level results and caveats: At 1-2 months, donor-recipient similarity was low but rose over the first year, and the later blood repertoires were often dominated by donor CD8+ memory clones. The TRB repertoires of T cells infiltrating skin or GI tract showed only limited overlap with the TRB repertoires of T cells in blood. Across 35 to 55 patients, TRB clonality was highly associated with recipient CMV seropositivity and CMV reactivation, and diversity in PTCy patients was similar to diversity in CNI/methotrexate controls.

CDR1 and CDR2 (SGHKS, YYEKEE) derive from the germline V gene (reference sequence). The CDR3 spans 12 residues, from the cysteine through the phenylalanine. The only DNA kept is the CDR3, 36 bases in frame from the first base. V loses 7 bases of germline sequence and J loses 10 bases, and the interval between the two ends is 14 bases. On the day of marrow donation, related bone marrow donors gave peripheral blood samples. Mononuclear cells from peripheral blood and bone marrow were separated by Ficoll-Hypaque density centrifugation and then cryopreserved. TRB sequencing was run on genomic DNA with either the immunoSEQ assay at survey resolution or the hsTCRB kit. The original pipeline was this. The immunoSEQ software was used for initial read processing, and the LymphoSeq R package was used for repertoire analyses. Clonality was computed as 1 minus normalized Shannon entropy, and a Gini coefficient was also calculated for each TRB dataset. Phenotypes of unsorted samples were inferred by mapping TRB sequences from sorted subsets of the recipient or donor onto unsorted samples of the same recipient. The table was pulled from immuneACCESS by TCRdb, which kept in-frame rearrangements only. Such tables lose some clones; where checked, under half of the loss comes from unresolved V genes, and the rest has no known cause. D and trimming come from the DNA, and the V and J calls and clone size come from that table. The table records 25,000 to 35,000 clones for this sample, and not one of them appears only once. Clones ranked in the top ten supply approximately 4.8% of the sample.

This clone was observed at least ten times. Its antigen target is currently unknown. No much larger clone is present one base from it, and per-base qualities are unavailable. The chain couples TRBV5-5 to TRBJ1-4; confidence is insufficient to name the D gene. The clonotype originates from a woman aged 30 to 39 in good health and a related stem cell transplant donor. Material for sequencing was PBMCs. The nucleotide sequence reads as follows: TGTGCCAGCCTCTACCCGGGTGGAAAACTGTTTTTT. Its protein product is CASLYPGGKLFF.